This T cell receptor (beta chain) was obtained from a study of T cell changes during pregnancy in multiple sclerosis. TCRdb keeps only in-frame clones here, not all; method: immunoSEQ multiplex PCR. Here the sample spans tens of thousands of clones, about nine tenths being singletons. The specimen was CD4+ T cells from peripheral blood mononuclear cells, collected before pregnancy. This TCR derives from a female donor with multiple sclerosis, enrolled in a pregnancy study.

Here the CDR3 DNA reads TGTGCCAGCAGTTTCGGACAGGGGGCGGTAGCTTTCTTT. Its protein product is CASSFGQGAVAFF. The chain combines TRBV6-5 with TRBJ1-1; 11 bases map to TRBD1. The CDR3 runs to 13 residues. V gave up 4 bases and J gave up 10 bases; unmatched junction bases: 5. CDR1 is MNHEY, CDR2 SVGAGI, per germline.